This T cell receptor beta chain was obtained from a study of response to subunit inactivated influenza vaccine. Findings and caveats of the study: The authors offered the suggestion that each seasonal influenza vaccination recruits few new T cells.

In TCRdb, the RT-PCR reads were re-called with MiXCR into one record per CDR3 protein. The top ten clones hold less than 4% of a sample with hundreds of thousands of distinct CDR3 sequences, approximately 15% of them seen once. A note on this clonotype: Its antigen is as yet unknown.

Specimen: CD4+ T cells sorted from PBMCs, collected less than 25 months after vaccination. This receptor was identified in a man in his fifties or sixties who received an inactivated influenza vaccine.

In DNA, the CDR3 is TGTGCCAGCAATCAACGAGGGGGGCCCTACGAGCAGTACTTC. Its protein product is CASNQRGGPYEQYF. The V and J genes are TRBV28 and TRBJ2-7; TRBD1 or TRBD2 may be the D gene (6 bases each). This CDR3 is built from 14 residues. In germline, CDR1 is MDHEN, CDR2 SYDVKM. V lost 7 bases to trimming and J lost 2 bases, with 15 bases between them. The variable domain in full, completed from reference TRBV28 and TRBJ2-7, reads DVKVTQSSRYLVKRTGEKVFLECVQDMDHENMFWYRQDPGLGLRLIYFSYDVKMKEKGDIPEGYSVSREKKERFSLILESASTNQTSMYLCASNQRGGPYEQYFGPGTRLTVT.